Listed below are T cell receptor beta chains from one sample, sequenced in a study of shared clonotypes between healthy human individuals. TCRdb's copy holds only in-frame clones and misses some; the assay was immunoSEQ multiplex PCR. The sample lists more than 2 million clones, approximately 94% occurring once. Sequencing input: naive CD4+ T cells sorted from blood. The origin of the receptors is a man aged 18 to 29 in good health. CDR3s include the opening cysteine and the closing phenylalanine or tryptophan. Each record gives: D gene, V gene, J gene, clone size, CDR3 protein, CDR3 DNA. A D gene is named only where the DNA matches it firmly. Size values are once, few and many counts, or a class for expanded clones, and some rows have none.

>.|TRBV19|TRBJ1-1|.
CASGTSKGTEAFF
TGTGCCAGCGGGACGTCTAAGGGCACTGAAGCTTTCTTT
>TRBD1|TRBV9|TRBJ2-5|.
CASSVGDRGKETQYF
TGTGCCAGCAGCGTAGGGGACAGGGGGAAAGAGACCCAGTACTTC
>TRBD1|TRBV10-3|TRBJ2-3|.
CAISEPGQPQYF
TGTGCCATCAGCGAACCGGGACAGCCCCAGTATTTT
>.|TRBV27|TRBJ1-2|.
CASSLSRVTNYGYTF
TGTGCCAGCAGTTTATCGAGGGTGACTAACTATGGCTACACCTTC
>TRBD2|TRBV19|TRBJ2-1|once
CASSIPSGRGHYYNEQFF
TGTGCCAGTAGTATACCTAGCGGGAGGGGCCACTACTACAATGAGCAGTTCTTC
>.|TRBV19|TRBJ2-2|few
CASSIPGVVAGELFF
TGTGCCAGTAGTATCCCAGGGGTAGTTGCCGGGGAGCTGTTTTTT
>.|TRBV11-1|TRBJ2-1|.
CASSLGGGGKDEQFF
TGTGCCAGCAGCCTAGGGGGAGGGGGCAAGGATGAGCAGTTCTTC
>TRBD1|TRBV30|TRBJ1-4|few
CACGQGGEKLFF
TGTGCCTGTGGACAGGGCGGGGAAAAACTGTTTTTT
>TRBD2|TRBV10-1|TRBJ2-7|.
CASSEGTSGSPYEQYF
TGCGCCAGCAGTGAGGGGACTAGCGGGAGTCCCTACGAGCAGTACTTC
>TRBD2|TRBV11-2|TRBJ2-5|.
CASSFSGGAEETQYF
TGTGCCAGCAGCTTTAGCGGGGGGGCCGAAGAGACCCAGTACTTC
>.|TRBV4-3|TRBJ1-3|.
CASSQSTGTSSGNTIYF
TGCGCCAGCAGCCAATCCACAGGGACATCCTCTGGAAACACCATATATTTT
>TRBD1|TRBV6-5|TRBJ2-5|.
CASSLSTGGQETQYF
TGTGCCAGCAGTCTCTCGACAGGGGGCCAAGAGACCCAGTACTTC
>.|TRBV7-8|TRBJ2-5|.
CASSFARQETQYF
TGTGCCAGCAGCTTCGCCCGCCAAGAGACCCAGTACTTC
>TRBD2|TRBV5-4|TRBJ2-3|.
CASSLASGSTDTQYF
TGTGCCAGCAGCTTAGCTAGCGGGAGTACAGATACGCAGTATTTT
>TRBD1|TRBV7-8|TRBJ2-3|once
CASSLDWTGGLNTQYF
TGTGCCAGCAGCTTAGATTGGACAGGGGGCTTAAATACGCAGTATTTT
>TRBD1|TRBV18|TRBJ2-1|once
CASSPPAGTGFYNEQFF
TGTGCCAGCTCACCGCCAGCTGGGACAGGGTTCTACAATGAGCAGTTCTTC
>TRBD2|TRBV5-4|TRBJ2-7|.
CASSLAGGIHEQYF
TGTGCCAGCAGCTTAGCGGGAGGGATCCACGAGCAGTACTTC
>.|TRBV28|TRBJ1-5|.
CASSSDIQPQHF
TGTGCCAGCAGTTCAGACATCCAGCCCCAGCATTTT
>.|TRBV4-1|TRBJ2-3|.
CASSQDRTQYF
TGCGCCAGCAGCCAAGATCGGACGCAGTATTTT
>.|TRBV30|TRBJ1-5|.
CAWSVTGLDNQPQHF
TGTGCCTGGAGTGTAACCGGACTTGACAATCAGCCCCAGCATTTT
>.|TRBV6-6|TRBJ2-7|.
CAGLHLAVGYEQYF
TGTGCCGGACTCCACCTAGCCGTCGGTTACGAGCAGTACTTC
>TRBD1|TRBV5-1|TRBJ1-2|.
CASSQTPTGSDYGYTF
TGCGCCAGCAGCCAAACCCCGACAGGGAGCGATTATGGCTACACCTTC
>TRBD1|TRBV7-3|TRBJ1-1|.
CASSLTSGTGTEAFF
TGTGCCAGCAGCTTAACGTCGGGGACAGGCACTGAAGCTTTCTTT
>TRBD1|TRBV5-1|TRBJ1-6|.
CASSLEGQGASPLHF
TGCGCCAGCAGCTTGGAGGGACAGGGGGCTTCACCCCTCCACTTT
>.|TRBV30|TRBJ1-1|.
CAWGVWNTEAFF
TGTGCCTGGGGTGTATGGAACACTGAAGCTTTCTTT
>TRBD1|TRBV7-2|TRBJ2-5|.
CASSLNRGETQYF
TGTGCCAGCAGCTTAAACAGGGGAGAGACCCAGTACTTC